A single sample is the source of the 7 T cell receptor beta chains below, sequenced in a study of response to subunit inactivated influenza vaccine. TCRdb used MiXCR to reprocess the RT-PCR reads, holding one entry per CDR3 protein. This sample carries over 400,000 distinct CDR3 sequences, 10% to 15% of them seen once, and the ten largest clones take less than 15%. The sample was PBMCs from blood, taken around seven weeks after vaccination. Receptors originate from a man aged 50 or older who received an inactivated influenza vaccine.

This clonotype was detected many times. This chain links TRBV6-1 with TRBJ2-5; D may be TRBD1 (6 bases). Germline CDR1 is MNHNS and CDR2 is SASEGT. Trimming took 6 bases from V and 1 from J, leaving 9 bases between them. The CDR3 is 13 amino acids. The CDR3 loop reads CASSPGVQETQYF. In DNA, the CDR3 is TGTGCCAGCAGCCCAGGGGTCCAAGAGACCCAGTACTTC.

In this sample, this clonotype turned up a few times. The V and J genes are TRBV28 and TRBJ2-1; no definite D call. This CDR3 has 12 amino acids. V dropped 4 bases and J dropped 6 bases, with 7 bases sitting between them. In germline, CDR1 is MDHEN, CDR2 SYDVKM. The CDR3 reads CASSSDVNEQFF. For the CDR3, the DNA is TGTGCCAGCAGTTCAGACGTCAATGAGCAGTTCTTC.

V is TRBV6-2 or TRBV6-3 and J is TRBJ2-2; tentatively, D is TRBD2 (6 bases). Trimming removed 4 bases at V and 4 bases at J, with 16 bases between. The germline CDR1 and CDR2 sequences are MNHEY and SVGEGT. This CDR3 comprises 16 residues. In DNA form, the CDR3 reads TGTGCCAGCAGTTTCCCACGAAGCGGGCTCACCGGGGAGCTGTTTTTT. Protein sequence: CASSFPRSGLTGELFF.

The chain links TRBV20-1 to TRBJ1-1; D is uncertain. The CDR3 length is 14 residues. The V end lost 2 bases, the J end lost 1 base, and 11 bases lay between the germline ends. CDR1 DFQATT and CDR2 SNEGSKA come from the germline V gene (reference sequence). CDR3 protein: CSARSITQNTEAFF. The CDR3 DNA reads TGCAGTGCTAGATCCATTACACAGAACACTGAAGCTTTCTTT.

This clonotype was detected only a few times. The V gene is TRBV7-2, the J gene TRBJ2-7; TRBD1 is a possible D gene (5 bases). The V end was cut by 2 bases, the J end by 2 bases, with 10 bases between. The CDR3 spans 14 residues. CDR1 and CDR2 (germline): SGHTA, FQGNSA. This chain's CDR3 is CASSLSGITYEQYF. CDR3 DNA sequence: TGTGCCAGCAGCTTATCAGGGATAACCTACGAGCAGTACTTC. Complete variable domain (other parts from reference TRBV7-2 and TRBJ2-7): GAGVSQSPSNKVTEKGKDVELRCDPISGHTALYWYRQSLGQGLEFLIYFQGNSAPDKSGLPSDRFSAERTGGSVSTLTIQRTQQEDSAVYLCASSLSGITYEQYFGPGTRLTVT.

CDR3 DNA sequence: TGTGCCAGCCCATGGGGGACAGGGATGGAGACCCAGTACTTC. Residues: CASPWGTGMETQYF. The chain couples TRBV2 to TRBJ2-5; 9 bases match TRBD1. The CDR3 runs 14 residues. Germline values: CDR1 SNHLY, CDR2 FYNNEI. V lost 8 bases to trimming and J lost 5 bases; unmatched junction nucleotides: 9.

The J gene is TRBJ2-1, the V gene TRBV19, with TRBD1 as a possible D gene (5 bases). CDR1 is LNHDA and CDR2 is SQIVND in the germline V gene (reference sequence). Trimming left V 3 bases short and J 5 bases short, with 17 bases between. This CDR3 spans 16 amino acids. CDR3 DNA: TGTGCCAGTAGTATGGGCTTATGGGGCAGCCACAATGAGCAGTTCTTC. This sequence encodes CASSMGLWGSHNEQFF.